These T cell receptor beta chains were read from a single sample in a study of blood T cell repertoires in COVID-19. Method: immunoSEQ multiplex PCR; TCRdb's copy keeps in-frame clones and lacks some. The sample yields approximately 200,000 clones, 85% seen once. The material sequenced was PBMCs or T cells enriched from blood (not recorded which). The receptors were gathered from a man aged 35 to 55 who had recovered from COVID-19. The CDR3 runs from the conserved cysteine through the conserved F or W. The D gene is left open where the match is weak. A row's size may be missing; if present it is once, few, many or a size class.

>.|15|TRBJ2-7|TRBV5-1|TRBD1
TGCGCCAGCAGCACATCCGGGACAGGGACCAACGAGCAGTACTTC
CASSTSGTGTNEQYF
>few|15|TRBJ2-7|TRBV4-2|.
TGTGCCAGCAGCCCCTTGGGAGACAAGACCTACGAGCAGTACTTC
CASSPLGDKTYEQYF
>.|16|TRBJ2-2|TRBV5-1|TRBD2
TGCGCCAGCAGCCCCGCCGGGACTACTAACACCGGGGAGCTGTTTTTT
CASSPAGTTNTGELFF
>.|11|TRBJ2-7|TRBV28|.
TGTGCCAGCAGTTCATCCTACGAGCAGTACTTC
CASSSSYEQYF
>few|19|TRBJ2-2|TRBV28|.
TGTGCCAGCAGTTTCCCCGGTTGGGTAGCGGATCCGAACACCGGGGAGCTGTTTTTT
CASSFPGWVADPNTGELFF
>.|17|TRBJ1-3|TRBV6-2/TRBV6-3|TRBD1
TGTGCCAGCAGCCCTCGGACAGGGATTAATCAGGGAAACACCATATATTTT
CASSPRTGINQGNTIYF
>.|16|TRBJ2-1|TRBV5-4|TRBD2
TGTGCCAGCAGCTTGGGACGGGGACTAGCCCACAATGAGCAGTTCTTC
CASSLGRGLAHNEQFF
>.|14|TRBJ1-1|TRBV9|.
TGTGCCAGCAGCGTAGGACCACAGACCACTGAAGCTTTCTTT
CASSVGPQTTEAFF
>.|14|TRBJ2-7|TRBV29-1|.
TGCAGCGTGGCCGACAGTCCAGCAATCTACGAGCAGTACTTC
CSVADSPAIYEQYF
>.|13|TRBJ1-1|TRBV28|TRBD1
TGTGCCAGCCTGACAGGGCTCGGCACTGAAGCTTTCTTT
CASLTGLGTEAFF
>.|16|TRBJ2-1|TRBV10-3|TRBD2
TGTGCCATCAGTGAAGTTAGGGGGACTAGCAGCGATGAGCAGTTCTTC
CAISEVRGTSSDEQFF
>.|16|TRBJ1-5|TRBV7-3|.
TGTGCCAGCAGCTTAAAAGAGGCAGGGATGGTACAGCCCCAGCATTTT
CASSLKEAGMVQPQHF
>.|16|TRBJ2-7|TRBV7-6|TRBD2
TGTGCCAGCAGCTTAGGGTTAGCGGGAGGCCACGACGAGCAGTACTTC
CASSLGLAGGHDEQYF
>.|16|TRBJ2-1|TRBV7-9|TRBD2
TGTGCCAGCAGCGCCCGGACTAGCGGGAGTATTAATGAGCAGTTCTTC
CASSARTSGSINEQFF
>.|12|TRBJ2-5|TRBV11-3|.
TGTGCCAGCAGTAAGGGGGAAGAGACCCAGTACTTC
CASSKGEETQYF
>.|19|TRBJ2-1|TRBV10-3|TRBD2
TGTGCCACCTCGGGGACGGGCGCTATTGCTAGCGGGAGGTACAATGAGCAGTTCTTC
CATSGTGAIASGRYNEQFF
>.|13|TRBJ2-2|TRBV18|.
TGTGCCAGCTCGGGAAGCGGAACCGGGGAGCTGTTTTTT
CASSGSGTGELFF
>medium-sized|15|TRBJ1-4|TRBV9|TRBD1
TGTGCCAGCAGCGAAACAGGGGGGATTAATGAAAAACTGTTTTTT
CASSETGGINEKLFF
>once|14|TRBJ2-7|TRBV19|.
TGTGCCAGTAGTATTGGGCGCCTCACCTACGAGCAGTACTTC
CASSIGRLTYEQYF
>.|14|TRBJ1-2|TRBV28|.
TGTGCCAGCAGTTCGGGAGGGCCCAACTATGGCTACACCTTC
CASSSGGPNYGYTF
>.|14|TRBJ2-1|TRBV4-1|TRBD2
TGCGCCAGCAGCCAAGGACTAGCGGGAGACGAGCAGTTCTTC
CASSQGLAGDEQFF
>.|16|TRBJ2-7|TRBV15|.
TGTGCCACCAGCAGTTTGGAGGGGACCCTTTCCTACGAGCAGTACTTC
CATSSLEGTLSYEQYF
>.|13|TRBJ1-4|TRBV25-1|TRBD1
TGTGCCAGCAGACAGGGGGCTGGTGAAAAACTGTTTTTT
CASRQGAGEKLFF